A selection of T cell receptor beta chains follows, all from one sample in a study of breast tumors, draining lymph nodes, adjacent tissues. TCRdb re-derived calls from the multiplex PCR reads in MiXCR, one entry per CDR3 protein. The sample gives about 220,000 distinct CDR3 sequences, less than 40% of which show up once; 3% to 4.5% is in the top ten. The sequencing sample was made of axillary lymph node tissue. The receptors come from a female donor with breast cancer. Some clones in this sample may be carry-over from other donors' samples. The CDR3 runs from the conserved cysteine through the conserved F or W. The D gene is left open where the match is weak. For some rows the clone size is stated as once, few or many, or as a class when expanded; others skip it.

j_call clone_size d_call v_call cdr3_aa cdr3_nt
TRBJ1-5 many TRBD1 TRBV19 CASSTTGSQHF TGTGCCAGTAGCACGACAGGGTCCCAGCATTTT
TRBJ2-5 many TRBD1 TRBV9 CASSGTPGQGAETQYF TGTGCCAGCAGCGGTACACCGGGACAGGGGGCGGAGACCCAGTACTTC
TRBJ1-3 - TRBD1 TRBV13 CASSPRQGAGYGYTIYF TGTGCCAGCAGCCCTAGACAGGGGGCGGGCTATGGCTACACCATATATTTT
TRBJ2-5 - - TRBV24-1 CATSAGQVGETQYF TGTGCCACCAGTGCCGGACAAGTCGGAGAGACCCAGTACTTC
TRBJ1-6 - TRBD1 TRBV20-1 CSARGQGNSPLHF TGCAGTGCTAGAGGACAGGGCAATTCACCCCTCCACTTT
TRBJ2-3 many - TRBV5-1 CASSSFGARATGTDTQYF TGCGCCAGCAGCTCCTTTGGCGCACGGGCAACGGGCACAGATACGCAGTATTTT
TRBJ2-5 - - TRBV25-1 CASSEQGVYF TGTGCCAGCAGTGAACAAGGTGTGTACTTC
TRBJ2-7 many - TRBV6-6 CASSYSVTREQYF TGTGCCAGCAGTTACTCTGTGACCCGCGAGCAGTACTTC
TRBJ1-6 few - TRBV6-2/TRBV6-3 CASSPPAGLLHF TGTGCCAGCAGTCCTCCCGCGGGGCTCCTCCACTTT
TRBJ2-1 few - TRBV27 CASADASYNEQFF TGTGCCAGCGCGGACGCCTCCTACAATGAGCAGTTCTTC
TRBJ2-6 few - TRBV3-2 CASSPDLVRALFSGANVLTF TGTGCCAGCAGCCCGGATCTGGTCAGGGCCCTGTTCTCTGGGGCCAACGTCCTGACTTTC
TRBJ1-5 few - TRBV28 CASSFGGRLWPQHF TGTGCCAGCAGTTTCGGGGGGCGGCTATGGCCCCAGCATTTT
TRBJ1-1 - - TRBV29-1 CSGSSRGNTEAFF TGCAGCGGCTCTTCGCGGGGTAACACTGAAGCTTTCTTT
TRBJ2-3 - TRBD1 TRBV30 CAWADRGRLDTQYF TGTGCCTGGGCTGACAGGGGGCGTTTAGATACGCAGTATTTT
TRBJ2-2 many - TRBV2 CASRAMASLGTGELFF TGTGCCAGCAGAGCAATGGCTAGCCTGGGCACCGGGGAGCTGTTTTTT
TRBJ2-2 once TRBD1 TRBV7-3 CASSFGQGAGELFF TGTGCCAGCAGCTTCGGACAGGGGGCCGGGGAGCTGTTTTTT
TRBJ1-6 once - TRBV29-1 CSLAGVNSPLHF TGCAGCTTGGCAGGGGTTAATTCACCCCTCCACTTT
TRBJ1-2 many TRBD1 TRBV10-3 CATRTGDGGYTF TGTGCCACCCGGACAGGGGACGGCGGCTACACCTTC
TRBJ2-5 many - TRBV15 CATSRLLDGEETQYF TGTGCCACCAGCAGACTTTTGGACGGAGAAGAGACCCAGTACTTC
TRBJ1-6 - TRBD1 TRBV2 CASSGDRVSPLHF TGTGCCAGCAGTGGGGACAGGGTTTCACCCCTCCACTTT
TRBJ2-3 many - TRBV7-8 CASSPRTPRTDTQYF TGTGCCAGCAGCCCACGGACTCCGCGCACAGATACGCAGTATTTT
TRBJ1-5 many - TRBV20-1 CSARDQTHQPQHF TGCAGTGCTAGAGATCAGACACATCAGCCCCAGCATTTT
TRBJ2-7 many - TRBV5-1 CASSTAGSSYEQYF TGCGCCAGCAGCACGGCCGGGTCATCGTACGAGCAGTACTTC
TRBJ2-7 - TRBD1 TRBV20-1 CSASRDRSSSEQYF TGCAGTGCTTCCCGGGACAGGAGCTCCTCCGAGCAGTACTTC
TRBJ1-2 many TRBD1 TRBV6-5 CASSYTGANGYTF TGTGCCAGCAGTTACACAGGGGCAAATGGCTACACCTTC
TRBJ2-3 many TRBD2 TRBV5-1 CASSNGLAGVLLGDTQYF TGCGCCAGCAGCAACGGACTAGCGGGGGTTTTACTGGGAGATACGCAGTATTTT
TRBJ2-5 - - TRBV4-3 CASSTGAGVVETQYF TGCGCCAGCAGCACGGGGGCAGGGGTGGTGGAGACCCAGTACTTC
TRBJ2-5 - - TRBV19 CASSIAQGNQVAQYF TGTGCCAGTAGTATAGCACAGGGAAATCAAGTGGCCCAGTACTTC
TRBJ2-3 many TRBD2 TRBV20-1 CSARDLASGRTDTQYF TGCAGTGCTAGAGATCTGGCTAGCGGGAGGACAGATACGCAGTATTTT
TRBJ2-1 many TRBD2 TRBV4-2 CASSPGGLAGNNEQFF TGTGCCAGCAGCCCCGGGGGACTAGCGGGTAACAATGAGCAGTTCTTC
TRBJ2-7 many TRBD2 TRBV20-1 CSARMRGLYEQYF TGCAGTGCTAGAATGCGGGGGTTATACGAGCAGTACTTC